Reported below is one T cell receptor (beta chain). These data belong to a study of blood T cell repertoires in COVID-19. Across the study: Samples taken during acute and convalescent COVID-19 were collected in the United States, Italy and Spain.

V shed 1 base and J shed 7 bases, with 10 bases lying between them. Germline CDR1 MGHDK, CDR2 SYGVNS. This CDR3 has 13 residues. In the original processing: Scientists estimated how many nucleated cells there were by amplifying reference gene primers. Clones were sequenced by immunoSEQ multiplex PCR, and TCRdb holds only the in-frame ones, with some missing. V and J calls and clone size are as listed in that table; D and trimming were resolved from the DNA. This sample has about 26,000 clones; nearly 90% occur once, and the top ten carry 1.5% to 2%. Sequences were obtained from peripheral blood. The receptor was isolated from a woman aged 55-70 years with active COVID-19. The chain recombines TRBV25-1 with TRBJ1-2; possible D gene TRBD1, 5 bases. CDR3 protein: CASSESATVGYTF. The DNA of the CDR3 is TGTGCCAGCAGTGAATCTGCGACAGTTGGCTACACCTTC.